This T cell receptor beta chain was sequenced during a study of naive and memory T cell subsets. Points from the study as a whole: Clonotypes here are unpaired alpha or beta chain sequences. In naive cells, over 85% of TCR sequences were seen only once.

An equimolar mix of two oligonucleotides served as the beta constant-region primer for TRBC1 and TRBC2. One entry per CDR3 protein results from TCRdb running MiXCR on the UMI-ligation and nested PCR reads. Among 120,000 to 150,000 distinct CDR3 sequences listed, 15% to 20% were seen once. This CDR3 is built from 12 residues. CDR1 ENHRY and CDR2 SYGVKD come from the germline V gene. Trimming removed 8 bases at V and 0 bases at J, with 4 bases between. With respect to this clonotype: Its cognate antigen is unknown.

Alpha and beta libraries were amplified separately from the second PCR onward. The clonotype was recovered from a human donor in good health. V gene TRBV10-3 combines with J gene TRBJ1-4; D is unclear. The source material was naive CD4+ T cells from blood. The CDR3 loop reads CAIGATNEKLFF. Written as DNA, the CDR3 is TGTGCCATCGGAGCAACTAATGAAAAACTGTTTTTT.